The TCR beta chain described here comes from a study of blood T cell repertoires in COVID-19. Looking at the study overall: Sources were T cells, B-cell-depleted T cells, or PBMCs; the material itself was cDNA or gDNA.

This clone was counted a single time. Unmatched junction bases numbered 15, after V lost 4 bases and J lost 2 bases. Germline V CDR1 and CDR2: LGHNA, YSLEER. CDR3 length: 18 residues. In the original analysis: Reference gene primers were amplified, and this amplification served to estimate nucleated cell counts. Repertoires were generated with immunoSEQ multiplex PCR, while TCRdb's copy carries only in-frame clones and drops some. The D gene and trimming were derived from the DNA, and the V and J assignments and clone size from that table. Altogether around 140,000 clones are present, about four fifths being singletons, with the ten largest covering roughly 8%.

Sample: peripheral blood. This TCR was recovered from a human donor in a cohort sampled during active COVID-19. This rearrangement joins TRBV4-3 to TRBJ2-7; 9 bases align to TRBD2. The CDR3 loop reads CASSLGVGLAGNPYEQYF. The CDR3 DNA reads TGCGCCAGCAGCCTTGGGGTCGGGCTAGCGGGAAACCCCTACGAGCAGTACTTC.